This T cell receptor beta chain was sequenced during a study of graft-versus-host responses after intestinal transplantation. Study details: Transplants given to recipients were multivisceral, liver-intestinal, or isolated intestinal. The whole recipient group had anti-thymocyte globulin induction followed by tacrolimus and steroids for roughly three years.

Study conclusions and caveats: GvH clones were found in recipient marrow; some appeared first in ileum or blood. Peak GvH clone levels in circulation were associated with early post-transplant HvG declines.

In the case of this clone: Its target is unknown.

Only in-frame clones appear in the TCRdb table, and some are missing; sequencing was by immunoSEQ multiplex PCR. The sample yields under 20,000 clones, over 75% seen once. The V gene's germline CDR1 is SGDLS and CDR2 YYNGEE. V gave up 4 bases and J gave up 3 bases, with 13 bases separating them. The CDR3 extends over 14 amino acids. This receptor was identified in a human patient who received an intestinal transplant, so some T cells may come from the graft donor. The chain uses TRBV9 and TRBJ1-1; D might be TRBD1 (6 bases). The sample in question was bone marrow, obtained roughly 120 days after intestinal transplantation. The CDR3 sequence is CASSPFSGDTEAFF. CDR3 in DNA: TGTGCCAGCAGCCCGTTCTCAGGGGACACTGAAGCTTTCTTT.